This T cell receptor beta chain was retrieved from a study of T cell clonotyping in hematopoietic cell transplantation. Overall study results and limits: Pathologically expanded recipient clonotypes increased progressively from day 30 to day 180 as diversity fell. Graft donor and pretransplant recipient Inverse Simpson Index values predicted broader posttransplant TCR diversity.

Libraries were prepared by immunoSEQ multiplex PCR; TCRdb keeps only in-frame clonotypes and omits some of them. The repertoire consists of some 40,000 clones, with around 95% occurring once and the leading ten covering less than 1%. As concerns this clone: Its antigen is not identified.

The V and J ends lost 2 bases and 6 bases, in that order; junction bases with no gene match: 7. The V gene's germline CDR1 is SGHNT and CDR2 YYREEE (reference sequence). The CDR3 runs 16 residues. Material for sequencing was peripheral blood mononuclear cells. The receptor was derived from a woman aged 45 to 65 in good health. Some clones in this sample may be carry-over from other donors' samples. The rearrangement links TRBV5-4 to TRBJ2-3; 12 bases align to TRBD2. Here the CDR3 DNA reads TGTGCCAGCAGCTTAGATCTAGCGGGGGGGCCGGATACGCAGTATTTT. This sequence encodes CASSLDLAGGPDTQYF.